Listed below are T cell receptor beta chains from one sample, sequenced in a study of HIV-infected patients and healthy controls. Each CDR3 protein is one row after TCRdb ran MiXCR on the 5' RACE reads. The table includes some 70,000 distinct CDR3 sequences, around 21% detected once. The sample was CD4+ T cells from blood. The receptors were gathered from a human donor in good health. The CDR3 runs from the conserved cysteine through the conserved F or W. Each record gives: clone size, V gene, J gene, D gene, CDR3 protein, CDR3 DNA. A D gene is named only where the DNA matches it firmly. The size entry is marked missing in some rows and otherwise reads once, few, many or a size class.

NA	TRBV20-1	TRBJ2-5	NA	CSARHQETQYF	TGCAGTGCCAGACACCAAGAGACCCAGTACTTC
once	TRBV19	TRBJ2-1	TRBD2	CASSISSGRGNEQFF	TGTGCCAGTAGTATTTCGAGCGGGAGGGGTAATGAGCAGTTCTTC
once	TRBV5-6	TRBJ1-2	NA	CASSLDSLAMRYTF	TGTGCCAGCAGCTTGGACTCTTTGGCTATGCGGTACACCTTC
once	TRBV6-1	TRBJ1-6	TRBD1	CASSERQGRYNSPLHF	TGTGCCAGCAGTGAGCGACAGGGGCGGTATAATTCACCCCTCCACTTT
NA	TRBV7-3	TRBJ2-6	TRBD2	CASSLTAGLAGSSSGANVLTF	TGTGCCAGCAGCTTAACGGCTGGTCTAGCGGGTTCAAGCTCTGGGGCCAACGTCCTGACTTTC
many	TRBV20-1	TRBJ2-5	NA	CSAYRGGETQYF	TGCAGTGCTTACAGGGGAGGGGAGACCCAGTACTTC
many	TRBV7-9	TRBJ2-7	NA	CASSSVEEQYF	TGTGCCAGCAGCTCGGTCGAGGAGCAGTACTTC
NA	TRBV24-1	TRBJ1-2	TRBD1	CATSEHGQGLNSHGYTF	TGTGCCACCAGTGAACACGGACAGGGCCTCAACTCACATGGCTACACCTTC
NA	TRBV20-1	TRBJ2-7	NA	CSARDTREQYF	TGCAGTGCTAGAGATACCAGGGAGCAGTACTTC
many	TRBV29-1	TRBJ1-1	NA	CSGDPGAMNTEAFF	TGCAGCGGAGATCCGGGAGCCATGAACACTGAAGCTTTCTTT
many	TRBV6-1	TRBJ1-1	NA	CASSVLAGTEAFF	TGTGCCAGCAGTGTACTGGCGGGGACTGAAGCTTTCTTT
few	TRBV7-8	TRBJ2-7	TRBD2	CASSLVEGLAGEQYF	TGTGCCAGCAGCTTAGTAGAGGGACTAGCCGGTGAGCAGTACTTC
many	TRBV18	TRBJ1-1	NA	CASSLTGQWTEAFF	TGTGCCAGCTCATTGACAGGACAATGGACTGAAGCTTTCTTT
many	TRBV4-3	TRBJ1-1	TRBD1	CASSTTGQGRFRAFF	TGCGCCAGCAGCACGACGGGACAGGGAAGATTTAGGGCTTTCTTT
NA	TRBV29-1	TRBJ2-7	NA	CSVLGQRHEQYF	TGCAGCGTCCTCGGACAGCGTCACGAGCAGTACTTC
few	TRBV18	TRBJ1-2	NA	CASSQLISGKENYGYTF	TGTGCCAGCTCACAACTCATATCGGGGAAAGAGAACTATGGCTACACCTTC
many	TRBV7-6	TRBJ2-1	TRBD1	CASSLSSGQGSREQFF	TGTGCCAGCAGCTTAAGTAGTGGACAGGGGAGTCGTGAGCAGTTCTTC
NA	TRBV19	TRBJ2-7	NA	CASSLGGGGVLYEQYF	TGTGCCAGTAGTTTAGGAGGGGGCGGAGTGTTATACGAGCAGTACTTC
NA	TRBV10-3	TRBJ2-3	NA	CAISGPGQGMNTQYF	TGTGCCATCAGTGGGCCCGGGCAGGGGATGAATACGCAGTATTTT
many	TRBV7-9	TRBJ1-5	TRBD1	CASSSQGDQPQHF	TGTGCCAGCAGCTCTCAGGGGGATCAGCCCCAGCATTTT
few	TRBV7-2	TRBJ2-4	TRBD1	CASSIGQGARNIQYF	TGTGCCAGCAGCATTGGACAGGGGGCGCGGAACATTCAGTACTTC
many	TRBV3-1	TRBJ1-6	NA	CASSQDGYNSPLHF	TGTGCCAGCAGCCAAGATGGGTATAATTCACCCCTCCACTTT
few	TRBV7-9	TRBJ2-3	NA	CASRSLAEGGDTQYF	TGTGCCAGCAGATCCCTAGCGGAGGGGGGAGATACGCAGTATTTT
NA	TRBV27	TRBJ1-2	NA	CASKELGPGNYGYTF	TGTGCCAGCAAAGAACTAGGGCCGGGAAACTATGGCTACACCTTC
NA	TRBV5-1	TRBJ1-2	TRBD1	CASSPEHHQGVDGYTF	TGCGCCAGCAGCCCAGAACACCACCAGGGGGTGGATGGCTACACCTTC
many	TRBV25-1	TRBJ2-7	TRBD2	CASGAASGSSYEQYF	TGTGCCAGCGGGGCGGCTAGCGGCAGCTCCTACGAGCAGTACTTC
many	TRBV5-1	TRBJ2-1	TRBD1	CASSLDPDRVGRNEQFF	TGCGCCAGCAGCTTGGACCCTGACAGGGTTGGTAGGAATGAGCAGTTCTTC
many	TRBV6-5	TRBJ2-7	NA	CASSYAQDSLEQYF	TGTGCCAGCAGTTACGCCCAAGACAGCCTCGAGCAGTACTTC
NA	TRBV29-1	TRBJ2-1	NA	CSTGTRYNEQFF	TGCAGTACCGGGACGCGTTACAATGAGCAGTTCTTC
NA	TRBV7-2	TRBJ2-5	NA	CASSLGVVRGEETQYF	TGTGCCAGCAGCTTAGGGGTCGTACGGGGTGAAGAGACCCAGTACTTC
many	TRBV12-3/TRBV12-4	TRBJ2-6	NA	CASRRGAGANVLTF	TGTGCCAGCAGAAGGGGTGCTGGGGCCAACGTCCTGACTTTC
many	TRBV12-3/TRBV12-4	TRBJ1-3	NA	CASSSRGNTIYF	TGTGCCAGCAGTTCGAGGGGAAACACCATATATTTT
many	TRBV7-2	TRBJ2-3	NA	CASSSERADTQYF	TGTGCCAGCAGCTCTGAGCGCGCAGATACGCAGTATTTT
few	TRBV7-9	TRBJ2-7	NA	CASSLRGRDEQYF	TGTGCCAGCAGCTTACGGGGGCGCGACGAGCAGTACTTC
many	TRBV9	TRBJ2-5	NA	CASSSLPGSQETQYF	TGTGCCAGCAGCTCCCTCCCGGGATCCCAAGAGACCCAGTACTTC
NA	TRBV5-1	TRBJ1-2	NA	CASSWQTQGNYGYTF	TGCGCCAGCAGCTGGCAAACCCAGGGGAACTATGGCTACACCTTC
few	TRBV19	TRBJ2-4	NA	CASSIGLADIQYF	TGTGCCAGTAGTATCGGCTTGGCAGACATTCAGTACTTC
NA	TRBV19	TRBJ2-5	NA	CASSIGGRAQETQYF	TGTGCCAGTAGTATAGGAGGCAGGGCTCAAGAGACCCAGTACTTC
few	TRBV3-1	TRBJ2-3	NA	CASSQKQTTDTQYF	TGTGCCAGCAGCCAGAAACAGACCACAGATACGCAGTATTTT
many	TRBV18	TRBJ2-3	NA	CASSPPVTDTQYF	TGTGCCAGCTCACCACCGGTGACAGATACGCAGTATTTT
NA	TRBV20-1	TRBJ2-3	NA	CSARQMSTDTQYF	TGCAGTGCTAGACAGATGAGCACAGATACGCAGTATTTT
few	TRBV12-3/TRBV12-4	TRBJ1-2	TRBD1	CASRPGQGHGYTF	TGTGCCAGCAGGCCAGGACAGGGACACGGCTACACCTTC
many	TRBV20-1	TRBJ1-4	NA	CSANSAEATNEKLFF	TGCAGTGCCAACTCGGCCGAAGCAACTAATGAAAAACTGTTTTTT
NA	TRBV10-1	TRBJ2-3	NA	CASSESGTRAQYF	TGCGCCAGCAGTGAGTCGGGGACTCGGGCGCAGTATTTT
NA	TRBV4-2	TRBJ1-1	NA	CASSPPYDSAEAFF	TGTGCCAGCAGCCCCCCCTATGACAGTGCCGAAGCTTTCTTT
many	TRBV29-1	TRBJ1-4	NA	CSVVGRGEKLFF	TGCAGCGTTGTGGGCCGGGGTGAAAAACTGTTTTTT
many	TRBV10-3	TRBJ2-2	NA	CAISELTGELFF	TGTGCCATCAGTGAGCTTACCGGGGAGCTGTTTTTT
many	TRBV6-6	TRBJ1-1	NA	CASSIRGAEAFF	TGTGCCAGCAGTATCCGCGGGGCAGAAGCTTTCTTT
NA	TRBV7-3	TRBJ2-7	TRBD2	CASSSGLAGAEQYF	TGTGCCAGCAGCTCCGGACTAGCGGGGGCCGAGCAGTACTTC
many	TRBV29-1	TRBJ2-3	NA	CSVVKGTDTQYF	TGCAGCGTTGTGAAAGGCACAGATACGCAGTATTTT
few	TRBV2	TRBJ2-2	TRBD1	CASSEVTGGASGELFF	TGTGCCAGCAGTGAAGTGACAGGGGGCGCGTCCGGGGAGCTGTTTTTT